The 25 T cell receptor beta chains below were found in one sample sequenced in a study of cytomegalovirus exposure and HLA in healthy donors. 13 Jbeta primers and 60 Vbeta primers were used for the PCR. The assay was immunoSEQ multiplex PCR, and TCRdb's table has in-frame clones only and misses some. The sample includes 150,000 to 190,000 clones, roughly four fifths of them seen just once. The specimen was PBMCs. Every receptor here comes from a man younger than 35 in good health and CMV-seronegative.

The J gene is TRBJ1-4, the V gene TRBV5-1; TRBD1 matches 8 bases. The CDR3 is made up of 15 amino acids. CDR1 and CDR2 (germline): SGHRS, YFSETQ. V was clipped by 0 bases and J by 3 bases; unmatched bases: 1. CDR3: CASSLGQGSNEKLFF. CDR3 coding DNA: TGCGCCAGCAGCTTGGGACAGGGGTCTAATGAAAAACTGTTTTTT.

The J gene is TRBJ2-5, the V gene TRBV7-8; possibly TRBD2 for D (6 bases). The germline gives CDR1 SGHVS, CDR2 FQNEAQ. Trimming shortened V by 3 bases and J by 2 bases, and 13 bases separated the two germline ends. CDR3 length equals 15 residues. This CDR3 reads CASSFRRALQETQYF. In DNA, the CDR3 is TGTGCCAGCAGCTTCCGGAGGGCCCTTCAAGAGACCCAGTACTTC.

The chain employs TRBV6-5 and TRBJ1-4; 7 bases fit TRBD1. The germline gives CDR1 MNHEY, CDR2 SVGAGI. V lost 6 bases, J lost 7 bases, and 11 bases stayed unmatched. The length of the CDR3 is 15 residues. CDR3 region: CASSLQGPGGEKLFF. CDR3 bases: TGTGCCAGCAGCCTACAGGGGCCCGGAGGTGAAAAACTGTTTTTT.

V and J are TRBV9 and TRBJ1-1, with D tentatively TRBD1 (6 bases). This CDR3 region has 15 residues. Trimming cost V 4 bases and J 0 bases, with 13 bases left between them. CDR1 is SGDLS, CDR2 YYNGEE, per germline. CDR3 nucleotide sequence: TGTGCCAGCAGCATTTCCGGGACACTGAACACTGAAGCTTTCTTT. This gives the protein CASSISGTLNTEAFF.

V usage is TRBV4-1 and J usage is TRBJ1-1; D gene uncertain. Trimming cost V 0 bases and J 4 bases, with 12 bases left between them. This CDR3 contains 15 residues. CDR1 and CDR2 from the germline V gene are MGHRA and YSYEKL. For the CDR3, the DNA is TGCGCCAGCAGCCAAGATGCGGGGATCGGCACTGAAGCTTTCTTT. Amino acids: CASSQDAGIGTEAFF.

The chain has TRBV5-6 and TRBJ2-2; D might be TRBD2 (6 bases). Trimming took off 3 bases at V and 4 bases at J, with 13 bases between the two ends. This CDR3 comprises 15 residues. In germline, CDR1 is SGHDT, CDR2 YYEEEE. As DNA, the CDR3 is TGTGCCAGCAGCTCCTCGGGGACTCGCACCGGGGAGCTGTTTTTT. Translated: CASSSSGTRTGELFF.

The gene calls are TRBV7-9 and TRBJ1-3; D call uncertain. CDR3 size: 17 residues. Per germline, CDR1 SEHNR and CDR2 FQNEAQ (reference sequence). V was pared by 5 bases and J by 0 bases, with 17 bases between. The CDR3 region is CASSPREPRYSGNTIYF. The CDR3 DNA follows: TGTGCCAGCAGCCCGAGGGAACCCCGTTACTCTGGAAACACCATATATTTT.

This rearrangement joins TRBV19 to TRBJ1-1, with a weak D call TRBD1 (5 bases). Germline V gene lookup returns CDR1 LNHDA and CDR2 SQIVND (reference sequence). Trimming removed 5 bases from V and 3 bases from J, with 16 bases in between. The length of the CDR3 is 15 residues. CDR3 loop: CASSFSTEHDTEAFF. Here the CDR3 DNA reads TGTGCCAGTAGTTTCTCGACAGAACATGACACTGAAGCTTTCTTT.

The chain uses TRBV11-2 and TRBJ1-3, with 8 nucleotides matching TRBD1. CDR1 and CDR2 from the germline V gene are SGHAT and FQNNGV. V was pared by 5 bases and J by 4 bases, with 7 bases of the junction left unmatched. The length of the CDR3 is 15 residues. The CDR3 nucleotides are TGTGCCAGCAGCCCCACGACAGGGGTAGGAAACACCATATATTTT. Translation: CASSPTTGVGNTIYF.

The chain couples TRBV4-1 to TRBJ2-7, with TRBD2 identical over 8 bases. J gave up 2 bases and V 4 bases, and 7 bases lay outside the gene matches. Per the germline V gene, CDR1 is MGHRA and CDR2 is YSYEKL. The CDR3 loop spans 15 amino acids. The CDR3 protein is CASSPLAGATYEQYF. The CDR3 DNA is TGCGCCAGCAGCCCGCTAGCGGGTGCTACCTACGAGCAGTACTTC.

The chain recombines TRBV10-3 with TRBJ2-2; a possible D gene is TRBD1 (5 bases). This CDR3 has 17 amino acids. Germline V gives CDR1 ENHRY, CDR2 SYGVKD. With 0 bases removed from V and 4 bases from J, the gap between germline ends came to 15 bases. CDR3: CAISESKGMGGTGELFF. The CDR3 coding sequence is TGTGCCATCAGTGAGTCGAAGGGGATGGGTGGCACCGGGGAGCTGTTTTTT.

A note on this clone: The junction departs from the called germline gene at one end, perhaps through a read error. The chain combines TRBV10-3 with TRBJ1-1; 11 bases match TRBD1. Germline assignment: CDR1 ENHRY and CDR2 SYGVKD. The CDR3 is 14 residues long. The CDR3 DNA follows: TGTGTCATCACCCAAGGACAGGGGGCCCATGAAGCTTTCTTT. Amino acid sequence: CVITQGQGAHEAFF.

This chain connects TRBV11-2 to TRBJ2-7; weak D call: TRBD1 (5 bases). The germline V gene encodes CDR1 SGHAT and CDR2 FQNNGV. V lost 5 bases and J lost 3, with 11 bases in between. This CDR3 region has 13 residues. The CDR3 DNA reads TGTGCCAGCAGCCCCAGGGTAAACTACGAGCAGTACTTC. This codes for CASSPRVNYEQYF.

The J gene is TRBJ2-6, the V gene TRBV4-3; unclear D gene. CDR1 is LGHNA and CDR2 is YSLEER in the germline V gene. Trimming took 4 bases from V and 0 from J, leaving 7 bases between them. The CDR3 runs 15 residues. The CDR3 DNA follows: TGCGCCAGCAGCCTCGGCGGCTCTGGGGCCAACGTCCTGACTTTC. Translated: CASSLGGSGANVLTF.

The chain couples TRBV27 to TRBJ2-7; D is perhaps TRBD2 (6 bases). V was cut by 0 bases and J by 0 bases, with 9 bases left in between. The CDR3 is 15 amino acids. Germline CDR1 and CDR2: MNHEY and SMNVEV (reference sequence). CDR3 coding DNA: TGTGCCAGCAGTTTATCTGGCGGGACCTCCTACGAGCAGTACTTC. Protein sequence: CASSLSGGTSYEQYF.

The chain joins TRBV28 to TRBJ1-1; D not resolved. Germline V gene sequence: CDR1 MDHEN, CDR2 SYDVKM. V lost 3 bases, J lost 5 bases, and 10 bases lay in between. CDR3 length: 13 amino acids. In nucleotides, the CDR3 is TGTGCCAGCAGTTTGGGTCGCGGGACTGAAGCTTTCTTT. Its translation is CASSLGRGTEAFF.

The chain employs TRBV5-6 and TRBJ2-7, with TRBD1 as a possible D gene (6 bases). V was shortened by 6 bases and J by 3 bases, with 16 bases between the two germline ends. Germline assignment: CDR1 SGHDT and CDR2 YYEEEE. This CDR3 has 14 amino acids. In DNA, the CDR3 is TGTGCCAGCACCCGGCGCCAGGGGTACTACGAGCAGTACTTC. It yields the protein CASTRRQGYYEQYF.

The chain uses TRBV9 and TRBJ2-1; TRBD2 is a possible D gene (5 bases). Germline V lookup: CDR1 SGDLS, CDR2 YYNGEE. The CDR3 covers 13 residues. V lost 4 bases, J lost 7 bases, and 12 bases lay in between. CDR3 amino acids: CASSRRGRNEQFF. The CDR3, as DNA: TGTGCCAGCAGCCGACGAGGGAGAAATGAGCAGTTCTTC.

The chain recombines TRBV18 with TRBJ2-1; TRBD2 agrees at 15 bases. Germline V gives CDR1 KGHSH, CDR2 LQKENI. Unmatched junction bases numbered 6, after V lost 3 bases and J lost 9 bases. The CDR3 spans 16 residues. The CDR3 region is CASSPEGLAGGVEQFF. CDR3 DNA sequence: TGTGCCAGCTCACCTGAGGGACTAGCGGGAGGAGTTGAGCAGTTCTTC.

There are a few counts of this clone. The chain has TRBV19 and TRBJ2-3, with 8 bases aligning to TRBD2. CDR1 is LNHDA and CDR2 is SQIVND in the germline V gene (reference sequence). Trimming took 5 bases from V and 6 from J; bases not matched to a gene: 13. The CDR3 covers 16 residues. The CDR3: CASSWGSGRMTDTQYF. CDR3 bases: TGTGCCAGTAGTTGGGGGAGCGGGAGAATGACGGATACGCAGTATTTT.

As DNA, the CDR3 is TGTGCCAGCAGCTTAGGGACAGGACGCCTCGGGACTAATGAAAAACTGTTTTTT. Protein product: CASSLGTGRLGTNEKLFF. This rearrangement joins TRBV7-2 to TRBJ1-4, with TRBD1 identical over 7 bases. The CDR3 consists of 18 residues. Trimming cost V 1 base and J 2 bases; bases outside gene matches: 10. CDR1 is SGHTA and CDR2 is FQGNSA in the germline V gene.

In DNA form, the CDR3 reads TGTGCCAGCAGCTTGGGGGGGCGACAGGGGAGTCAGCCCCAGCATTTT. This sequence encodes CASSLGGRQGSQPQHF. The V call is TRBV5-4, the J call TRBJ1-5, with 8 bases aligning to TRBD1. This CDR3 has 16 amino acids. CDR1 is SGHNT and CDR2 is YYREEE in the germline V gene (reference sequence). J lost 6 bases, V lost 0 bases, and 8 bases had no gene match.

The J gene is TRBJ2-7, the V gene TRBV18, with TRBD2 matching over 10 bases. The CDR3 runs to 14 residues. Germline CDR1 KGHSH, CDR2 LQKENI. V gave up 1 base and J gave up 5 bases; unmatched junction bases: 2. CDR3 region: CASSPRLAGDEQYF. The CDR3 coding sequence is TGTGCCAGCTCACCACGGCTAGCGGGAGACGAGCAGTACTTC. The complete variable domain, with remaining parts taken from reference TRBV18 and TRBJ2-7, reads NAGVMQNPRHLVRRRGQEARLRCSPMKGHSHVYWYRQLPEEGLKFMVYLQKENIIDESGMPKERFSAEFPKEGPSILRIQQVVRGDSAAYFCASSPRLAGDEQYFGPGTRLTVT.

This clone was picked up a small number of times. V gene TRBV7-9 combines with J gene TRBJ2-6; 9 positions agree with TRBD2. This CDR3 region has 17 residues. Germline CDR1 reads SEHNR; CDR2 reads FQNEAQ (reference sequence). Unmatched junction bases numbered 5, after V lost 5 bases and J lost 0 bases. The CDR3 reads CASSLGGRVSGANVLTF. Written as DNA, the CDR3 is TGTGCCAGCAGCCTAGGCGGGAGGGTCTCTGGGGCCAACGTCCTGACTTTC.

This chain's CDR3 is CAAREVQETQYF. Here the CDR3 DNA reads TGTGCCGCGCGGGAGGTCCAAGAGACCCAGTACTTC. This chain links TRBV2 with TRBJ2-5; 8 nucleotides align to TRBD2. The CDR3 totals 12 residues. CDR1 and CDR2 (germline): SNHLY, FYNNEI. V lost 11 bases, J lost 1 base, and 3 bases stayed unmatched.